This TCR beta chain was sequenced during a study of shared clonotypes between healthy human individuals. At the level of the study: In total, the donors were a couple of women and a few men aged 18 to 49.

This CDR3 has 14 residues. V shed 4 bases and J shed 4 bases, with 14 bases lying between them. Germline V gene sequence: CDR1 GTSNPN, CDR2 SVGIG (reference sequence). The data were produced by immunoSEQ multiplex PCR, yet TCRdb's version contains in-frame clones alone and is incomplete. The repertoire holds over a million clones, with approximately 72% as singletons. Study-level points and caveats: Tissue TCR repertoires likely differ from these blood-only repertoires. How much donors shared clonotypes was expected to be affected by sequencing depth.

Regarding this clone: Its specificity is not known.

The V call is TRBV30, the J call TRBJ2-1, with TRBD2 as a possible D gene (6 bases). Sequenced material: memory CD4+ T cells sorted from blood. Subset specified: CD45RA-negative fraction. This receptor was obtained from a man between 18 and 29 years old in good health. Here the CDR3 reads CAWKRTGEYNEQFF. The CDR3 DNA sequence: TGTGCCTGGAAAAGGACGGGAGAGTACAATGAGCAGTTCTTC.